A single TCR beta chain is shown here with its context. It lacks a known antigen. No base quality information exists; no much larger clone differs at one position. These data are taken from a study of blood T cell repertoires in COVID-19 (dated by TCRdb to between 2020 and 2021). Study-wide context: Samples covering the acute and convalescent phases of COVID-19 were provided by collaborators in the United States, Italy and Spain. The material from the prospective study consisted of cDNA or gDNA derived from T cells, B-cell-depleted T cells, or PBMCs. Subjects who had been exposed to COVID-19, were actively infected with it, or had recovered from it provided the deeply sampled blood TCRbeta repertoires that made up the dataset. The repertoires were made available in a free public database intended to serve as a resource for research on the immune response to SARS-CoV-2. The samples were drawn from the first 160 participants of the ongoing ImmuneRACE study and from over a thousand subjects provided by 6 global collaborators. A de-identified subject ID, COVID-19 status, age in years and sex were almost always included in the sample metadata. Where available, HLA class I and class II types were obtained from metadata supplied by the sample provider rather than from assay-based typing. Study-wide findings and limitations: The quantity of clinical and demographic metadata differed by source and by participant and was supplied without curation.

TCRbeta CDR3 regions were amplified from genomic DNA by means of the immunoSEQ Assay, a bias-controlled multiplex PCR. The study's processing was this. The number of nucleated cells in each sample was estimated by amplification of reference gene primers within the assay. Sequence reads were collapsed and filtered to measure the absolute abundance of every unique TCRbeta CDR3 rearrangement. For each sample, productive Simpson clonality was calculated as the square root of Simpson's diversity index over productive rearrangements. TCRdb stores this immuneACCESS table with in-frame sequences only. Part of the clones is absent; in the studies checked, under half of the shortfall reflects unresolved V genes, and no reason is known for the rest. V, J and clone size derive from that table, while D and trimming were established from the DNA sequence. For this sample the table gives under 200,000 clones, of which about 88% were detected only once. Jointly, the top ten make up about 26% of the sample.

Each collaborating institution followed its own protocols to collect whole blood in K2EDTA tubes. For TCRbeta analysis, collaborators shipped samples as frozen whole blood, isolated PBMCs, or DNA extracted from either of those sample types. The CDR3 goes from the cysteine to the phenylalanine over 13 residues. The read is trimmed to its CDR3 DNA, 39 bases read in frame from base 1. CDR1 and CDR2, looked up from the germline V gene (reference sequence), are LGHDT and YNNKEL. V is pared back by 1 base and J by 8 bases, with 11 bases lying between the germline termini. The sample taken for sequencing was peripheral blood. In this chain, TRBV3-1 (or the pseudogene TRBV3-2) is recombined with TRBJ1-1; the D gene assignment is ambiguous. This sequence was found in a man aged 55 to 69 with acute or convalescent COVID-19. The CDR3 region: CASSQVEDSEAFF. The nucleotide sequence reads TGTGCCAGCAGCCAAGTAGAGGACTCGGAAGCTTTCTTT.